This T cell receptor beta chain comes out of a study of Graves' ophthalmopathy and Graves' hyperthyroidism. This clonotype appeared many times. TCR beta CDR3 amplification used RNA transcripts. HTBI primers were used in a first-round RT-PCR, which preceded a second-round multiplex PCR. TCRdb used MiXCR to reprocess the multiplex PCR reads, holding one entry per CDR3 protein. This table has around 40,000 distinct CDR3 sequences, over 40% appearing once. The CDR3 totals 19 residues. Germline loops: CDR1 MDHEN, CDR2 SYDVKM. Trimming removed 3 bases at V and 0 bases at J, with 21 bases between. V usage is TRBV28 and J usage is TRBJ2-1; possibly TRBD2 for D (5 bases). The sequence was collected from an adult man with Graves' ophthalmopathy. The sequenced sample consisted of peripheral blood. The CDR3 loop is CASSLLVPNMGSSYNEQFF. The CDR3, as DNA: TGTGCCAGCAGTTTGTTGGTCCCTAACATGGGGAGCTCCTACAATGAGCAGTTCTTC.